The 24 T cell receptor beta chains given below trace back to one sample, sequenced in a study of T cells after yellow fever vaccination (dated by TCRdb to between 2018 and 2020). Receptor amplification or capture employed 5' RACE. TCRdb lists the instrument as Illumina NovaSeq 6000. TCRdb trimmed the raw reads at Q25, called clones with MiXCR and kept productive beta chains. Identical CDR3 proteins give one entry, which carries the most common genes and DNA. For this sample the table gives 99,000 or so distinct CDR3 sequences, of which approximately 5.5% were detected only once. Approximately 39% of the sample is in the top ten clones. The sample's treatment or condition, from its label and the paper: live attenuated yellow fever vaccine strain. Sequenced here: CD8+ T cells sorted from PBMCs, sampled 10 days after the yellow fever booster vaccination. The receptors were sampled from a man aged 18 to 35 who received the YFV17D yellow fever vaccine.

The genes are TRBV6-2 or TRBV6-3 and TRBJ2-7; D call uncertain. The V gene's germline CDR1 is MNHEY and CDR2 SVGEGT. This CDR3 has 13 amino acids. V was pared by 0 bases and J by 5 bases, with 8 bases between. In nucleotides, the CDR3 is TGTGCCAGCAGTTACTCCCTAGGCCACGAGCAGTACGTC. It yields the protein CASSYSLGHEQYV.

The chain recombines TRBV6-2 or TRBV6-3 with TRBJ1-6, with 7 bases lining up with TRBD1. CDR1 and CDR2 from the germline V gene are MNHEY and SVGEGT. This CDR3 spans 15 amino acids. V lost 6 bases to trimming and J lost 1 base; unmatched junction nucleotides: 3. The CDR3 nucleotides are TGTGCCAGCAGGCCGACAGGGTCCTATAATTCACCCCTCCACTTT. Translation: CASRPTGSYNSPLHF.

This clonotype was counted ten times or more. V usage is TRBV4-1 and J usage is TRBJ1-2; D is possibly TRBD1 (5 bases). This CDR3 contains 14 residues. V was shortened by 8 bases and J by 1 base, with 14 bases between the two germline ends. Germline lookup yields CDR1 MGHRA and CDR2 YSYEKL. CDR3 coding DNA: TGCGCCAGCGGAACAGGCCCACTTAACTATGGCTACACCTTC. Translation: CASGTGPLNYGYTF.

This rearrangement joins TRBV5-4 to TRBJ1-4; TRBD1 agrees at 7 bases. The V gene end was trimmed by 0 bases and the J gene end by 5 bases; junction bases not matched to a gene: 4. Germline CDR1 SGHNT, CDR2 YYREEE (reference sequence). This CDR3 has 15 amino acids. The DNA for the CDR3 is TGTGCCAGCAGCTTGGCCGGGACAGCGAATGAAAAACTGTTTTTT. Its protein product is CASSLAGTANEKLFF.

Only a few counts were recorded for this clonotype. The chain uses TRBV19 and TRBJ1-1; 7 bases match TRBD1. Germline-derived CDR1 and CDR2 are LNHDA and SQIVND (reference sequence). This CDR3 is 15 amino acids long. V gave up 1 base and J gave up 3 bases; unmatched junction bases: 5. The CDR3 loop is CASSIARDRDTEAFF. The CDR3 DNA reads as TGTGCCAGTAGTATAGCCCGAGACAGGGACACTGAAGCTTTCTTT. Based on the CDR3 plus reference TRBV19 and TRBJ1-1, the full variable domain is DGGITQSPKYLFRKEGQNVTLSCEQNLNHDAMYWYRQDPGQGLRLIYYSQIVNDFQKGDIAEGYSVSREKKESFPLTVTSAQKNPTAFYLCASSIARDRDTEAFFGQGTRLTVV.

This clonotype has at least ten counts. The rearrangement joins TRBV19 to TRBJ2-3; unclear D gene. The ends were cut back, 3 bases at V and 7 bases at J, with 20 bases in the middle. The germline CDR1 and CDR2 sequences are LNHDA and SQIVND (reference sequence). The CDR3 consists of 16 residues. The CDR3 DNA sequence: TGTGCCAGTAGTATTTGGGCCAGGCCGAACCTGAATACGCAGTATTTT. Translating it yields CASSIWARPNLNTQYF.

This clonotype was seen only a few times. The CDR3 DNA reads as TGCGCCAGCAGCCAGGGGGCCAGGGCCAACGTCCTGACTTTC. This gives the protein CASSQGARANVLTF. The chain carries TRBV4-3 and TRBJ2-6; weak D call: TRBD1 (6 bases). The length of the CDR3 is 14 residues. Germline loops: CDR1 LGHNA, CDR2 YSLEER. Trimming cost V 3 bases and J 5 bases, with 8 bases left between them.

This clonotype was picked up a small number of times. The gene calls are TRBV19 and TRBJ1-1; D is possibly TRBD1 (5 bases). This CDR3 contains 15 residues. From germline, CDR1 is LNHDA and CDR2 SQIVND (reference sequence). V was trimmed by 6 bases and J by 1 base, leaving 15 bases between them. The CDR3 coding sequence is TGTGCCAGTAGGGACCTGGGGCAAAAGAACACTGAAGCTTTCTTT. Translating gives CASRDLGQKNTEAFF.

This clonotype came up a few times. The V call is TRBV2, the J call TRBJ1-5, with 8 bases identical to TRBD1. V gave up 8 bases and J gave up 3 bases; unmatched junction bases: 3. CDR1 and CDR2 (germline): SNHLY, FYNNEI. The CDR3 is made up of 13 amino acids. The CDR3 region has the DNA TGTGCCAGCCAGACAGGGGACAATCAGCCCCAGCATTTT. It specifies CASQTGDNQPQHF.

V gene TRBV5-1 combines with J gene TRBJ1-1; D perhaps matches TRBD1 (6 bases). Trimming took off 4 bases at V and 4 bases at J, with 14 bases between the two ends. The CDR3 has 14 residues. Germline CDR1 reads SGHRS; CDR2 reads YFSETQ. The CDR3 region has the DNA TGCGCCAGCAGCGGCGACAGGTTTCGCACTGAAGCTTTCTTT. Residues: CASSGDRFRTEAFF.

This clonotype was found a few times. This chain links TRBV6-5 with TRBJ1-4; a possible D gene is TRBD1 (5 bases). Trimming took off 2 bases at V and 8 bases at J, with 15 bases between the two ends. The CDR3 has 15 residues. In germline, CDR1 is MNHEY, CDR2 SVGAGI. For the CDR3, the DNA is TGTGCCAGCAGTTACACAGGAGGGTTCGGGGAAAAACTGTTTTTT. Residues: CASSYTGGFGEKLFF.

The CDR3: CASRLAGLADTQYF. Here the CDR3 DNA reads TGTGCCAGCAGACTAGCGGGGTTAGCAGATACGCAGTATTTT. The J gene is TRBJ2-3, the V gene TRBV5-4; 10 bases align to TRBD2. CDR3 length: 14 residues. J lost 4 bases, V lost 5 bases, and 4 bases had no gene match. CDR1 and CDR2 (germline): SGHNT, YYREEE (reference sequence).

The chain couples TRBV6-6 to TRBJ1-4; tentatively, D is TRBD1 (5 bases). The CDR3 extends over 16 amino acids. Trimming took off 6 bases at V and 11 bases at J, with 25 bases between the two ends. The germline gives CDR1 MNHNY, CDR2 SVGAGI (reference sequence). For the CDR3, the DNA is TGTGCCAGCAGCCGTCTAGACAGTCTAAGGGCCCAGAAACTGTTTTTT. This encodes CASSRLDSLRAQKLFF.

Many counts were recorded for this clonotype. The rearrangement joins TRBV14 to TRBJ2-5; 9 bases are a match to TRBD1. V lost 4 bases, J lost 5 bases, and 8 bases stayed unmatched. Per germline, CDR1 SGHDN and CDR2 FVKESK. The CDR3 totals 15 residues. CDR3 in DNA: TGTGCCAGCAGCCCCTGGACAGGGGAAAAGGAGACCCAGTACTTC. This encodes CASSPWTGEKETQYF.

The chain has TRBV19 and TRBJ1-1, with D hard to call. The germline CDR1 and CDR2 sequences are LNHDA and SQIVND (reference sequence). The CDR3 runs 11 residues. With 3 bases removed from V and 8 bases from J, the gap between germline ends came to 7 bases. CDR3 in amino acids: CASSIGQEAFF. The CDR3 coding sequence is TGTGCCAGTAGTATCGGGCAGGAAGCTTTCTTT.

This clonotype was seen a handful of times. The chain links TRBV7-2 to TRBJ1-2; unclear D gene. The CDR3 contains 15 residues. From germline, CDR1 is SGHTA and CDR2 FQGNSA. V lost 5 bases and J lost 10, with 23 bases in between. The CDR3 loop reads CASSHSRARVGFYTF. In DNA, the CDR3 is TGTGCCAGCAGCCACTCCCGGGCCAGAGTGGGCTTCTACACCTTC.

This clonotype was counted only a few times. This chain links TRBV7-2 with TRBJ2-3; D assignment may be TRBD1 or TRBD2 (5 bases each). The germline V gene encodes CDR1 SGHTA and CDR2 FQGNSA. V dropped 5 bases and J dropped 4 bases, with 16 bases sitting between them. CDR3 length equals 15 residues. CDR3 sequence: CASSHGTVTADTQYF. CDR3 coding DNA: TGTGCCAGCAGCCACGGGACCGTGACTGCAGATACGCAGTATTTT.

This clonotype was recorded a few times. V and J are TRBV7-9 and TRBJ2-3; D is perhaps TRBD1 (6 bases). CDR3 size: 15 residues. V lost 5 bases and J 1 base, leaving 13 bases between the germline ends. The germline V gene encodes CDR1 SEHNR and CDR2 FQNEAQ (reference sequence). The chain's CDR3 is CASSPPRTGTDTQYF. CDR3 in DNA: TGTGCCAGCAGCCCCCCCCGGACAGGCACAGATACGCAGTATTTT.

The chain joins TRBV10-3 to TRBJ2-7, with 7 bases lining up with TRBD2. The CDR3 has 14 residues. The J segment lost 5 bases and the V segment lost 3 bases, leaving 7 bases of the junction unmatched. CDR1 and CDR2 from the germline V gene are ENHRY and SYGVKD. CDR3 in amino acids: CAISDRLAIDEQYV. CDR3 nucleotides: TGTGCCATCAGTGATAGACTAGCTATCGACGAGCAGTACGTC.

This clonotype has a count of ten or more. The chain uses TRBV7-9 and TRBJ1-1; the match to TRBD1 covers 8 bases. After removal of 5 bases from V and 6 bases from J, the junction contained 5 bases not matched to a gene. Germline CDR1 SEHNR, CDR2 FQNEAQ (reference sequence). The CDR3 sequence is 13 residues long. The CDR3 DNA sequence: TGTGCCAGCAGCATAGACAGGGGTCCTGAAGCTTTCTTT. It encodes CASSIDRGPEAFF.

This rearrangement joins TRBV6-5 to TRBJ1-6; 7 nucleotides match TRBD1. Germline V lookup: CDR1 MNHEY, CDR2 SVGAGI. The CDR3 has 13 amino acids. V shed 3 bases and J 13 bases; nucleotides not matched to a gene: 6. CDR3 protein: CASSYREGAPLHF. In DNA form, the CDR3 reads TGTGCCAGCAGTTATCGGGAGGGGGCTCCCCTCCACTTT.

This chain connects TRBV14 to TRBJ2-5; TRBD1 is a possible D gene (6 bases). The V gene lost 3 bases and the J gene lost 4 bases, with 12 bases spanning the gap. CDR3 length equals 14 residues. Germline V CDR1 and CDR2: SGHDN, FVKESK. CDR3 loop: CASSQWTAIETQYF. CDR3 nucleotide sequence: TGTGCCAGCAGCCAGTGGACAGCTATAGAGACCCAGTACTTC. The full variable domain, rest sourced from reference TRBV14 and TRBJ2-5, is EAGVTQFPSHSVIEKGQTVTLRCDPISGHDNLYWYRRVMGKEIKFLLHFVKESKQDESGMPNNRFLAERTGGTYSTLKVQPAELEDSGVYFCASSQWTAIETQYFGPGTRLLVL.

This clonotype appeared many times. The chain combines TRBV4-3 with TRBJ2-3; the D gene is possibly TRBD1 (5 bases). Looked up from germline, CDR1 is LGHNA and CDR2 is YSLEER. The CDR3 runs 18 residues. V dropped 0 bases and J dropped 2 bases, with 18 bases sitting between them. CDR3 in DNA: TGCGCCAGCAGCCAAGAAGGAAGGGCAGGGTTTATCACAGATACGCAGTATTTT. Translated: CASSQEGRAGFITDTQYF.

This clonotype was seen repeatedly, ten times or more. This chain links TRBV6-2 or TRBV6-3 with TRBJ2-3; 11 positions match TRBD2. Per germline, CDR1 MNHEY and CDR2 SVGEGT. The V segment lost 5 bases and the J segment 4 bases; nucleotides outside the gene matches: 2. This CDR3 has 14 residues. DNA for the CDR3: TGTGCCAGCAGTCATAGCGGGGGGGCAGATACGCAGTATTTT. Translating it yields CASSHSGGADTQYF.